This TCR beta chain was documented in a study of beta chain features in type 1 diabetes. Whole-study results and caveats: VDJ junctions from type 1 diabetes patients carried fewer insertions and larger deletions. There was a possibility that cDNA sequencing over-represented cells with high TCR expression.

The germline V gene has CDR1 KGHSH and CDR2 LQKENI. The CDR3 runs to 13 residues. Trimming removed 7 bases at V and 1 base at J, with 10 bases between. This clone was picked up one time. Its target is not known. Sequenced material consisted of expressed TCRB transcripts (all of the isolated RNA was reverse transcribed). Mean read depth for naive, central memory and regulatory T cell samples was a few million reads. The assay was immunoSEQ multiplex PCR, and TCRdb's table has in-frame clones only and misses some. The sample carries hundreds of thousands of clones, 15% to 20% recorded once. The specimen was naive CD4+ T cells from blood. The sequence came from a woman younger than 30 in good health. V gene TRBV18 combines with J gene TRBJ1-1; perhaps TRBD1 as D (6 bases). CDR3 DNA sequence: TGTGCCAGCTTGGGGGCGGAGAACACTGAAGCTTTCTTT. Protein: CASLGAENTEAFF.